The sequence of this T cell receptor beta chain was determined in a study of blood T cell repertoires in COVID-19. Background on the study: The United States, Italy and Spain supplied acute and convalescent COVID-19 samples. T cells, B-cell-depleted T cells, or PBMCs supplied cDNA or gDNA.

Source study methods: Reference gene primer amplification gave nucleated cell count estimates. Libraries were prepared by immunoSEQ multiplex PCR; TCRdb keeps only in-frame clonotypes and omits some of them. The V and J calls and clone size come from that table; D and trimming were worked out from the DNA. The table includes 130,000 or so clones, over 70% detected once. This CDR3 comprises 15 residues. CDR1 is LNHDA, CDR2 SQIVND, per germline (reference sequence). Deletions cut 3 bases from V and 8 bases from J, with 19 bases between. The clonotype comes from a man aged 45-65 years with active COVID-19. The rearrangement links TRBV19 to TRBJ1-2, with D possibly matching TRBD1 (5 bases). The sample consisted of peripheral blood. The CDR3 reads CASSMVPRDLGGYTF. The CDR3 nucleotides are TGTGCCAGTAGTATGGTCCCCCGGGACTTGGGAGGCTACACCTTC.